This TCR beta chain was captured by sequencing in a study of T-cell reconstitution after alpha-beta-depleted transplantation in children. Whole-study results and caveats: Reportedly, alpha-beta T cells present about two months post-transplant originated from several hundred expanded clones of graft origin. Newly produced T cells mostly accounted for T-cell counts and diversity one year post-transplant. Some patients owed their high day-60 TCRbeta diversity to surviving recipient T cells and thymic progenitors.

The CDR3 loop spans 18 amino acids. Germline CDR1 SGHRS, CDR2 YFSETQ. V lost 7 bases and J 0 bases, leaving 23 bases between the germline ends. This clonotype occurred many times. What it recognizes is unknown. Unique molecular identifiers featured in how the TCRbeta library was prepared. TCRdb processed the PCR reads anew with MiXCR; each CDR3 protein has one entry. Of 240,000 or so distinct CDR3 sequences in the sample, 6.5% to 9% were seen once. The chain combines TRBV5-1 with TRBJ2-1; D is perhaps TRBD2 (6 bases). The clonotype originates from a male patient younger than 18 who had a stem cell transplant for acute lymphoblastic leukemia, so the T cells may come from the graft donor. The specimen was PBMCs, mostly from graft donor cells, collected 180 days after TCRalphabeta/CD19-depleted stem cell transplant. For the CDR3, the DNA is TGCGCCAGCGGTCCGGGACTTCTTCCCATCAGCTCCTACAATGAGCAGTTCTTC. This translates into CASGPGLLPISSYNEQFF.